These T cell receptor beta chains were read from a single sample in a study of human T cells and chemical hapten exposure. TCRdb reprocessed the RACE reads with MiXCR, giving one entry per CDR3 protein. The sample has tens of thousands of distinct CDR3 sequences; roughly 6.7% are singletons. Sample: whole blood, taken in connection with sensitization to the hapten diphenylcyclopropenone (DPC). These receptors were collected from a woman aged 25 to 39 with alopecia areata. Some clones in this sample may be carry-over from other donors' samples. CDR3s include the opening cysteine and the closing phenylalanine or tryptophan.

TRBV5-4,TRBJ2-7,CASSLSGGTTYEQYF
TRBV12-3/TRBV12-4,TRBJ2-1,CASSLRRYSYNEQFF
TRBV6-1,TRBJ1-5,CASKTTGMDQPQHF
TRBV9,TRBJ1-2,CASSTQTGKGGGYTF
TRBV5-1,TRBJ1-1,CASSSSTGGTEAFF
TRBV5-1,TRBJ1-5,CASSLGGDQPQHF
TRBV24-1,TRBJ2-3,CATSDPGSTSTDTQYF
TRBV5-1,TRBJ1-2,CASSLNPSQPAGDTF
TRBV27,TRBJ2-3,CASSSLQGSGADTQYF
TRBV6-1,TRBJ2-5,CASSEAFGFRETQYF
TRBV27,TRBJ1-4,CASSLAWGEKLFF
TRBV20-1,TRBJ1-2,CSARDSYGYTF
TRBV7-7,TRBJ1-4,CASSLIPNEKLFF
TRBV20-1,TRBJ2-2,CSALKAGVTGELFF
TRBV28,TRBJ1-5,CASSPLGGVGQPQHF
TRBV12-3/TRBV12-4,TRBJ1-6,CAGGVGQYNSPLHF
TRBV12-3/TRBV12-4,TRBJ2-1,CASSEQAYSYNEQFF
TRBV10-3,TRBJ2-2,CATTPGTLTGELFF
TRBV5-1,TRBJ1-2,CASSLAQHYGYTF
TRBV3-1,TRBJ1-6,CASSRQGDNSPLHF
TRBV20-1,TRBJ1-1,CSARPGGVNTEAFF
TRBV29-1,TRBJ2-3,CSGTGTGGSTDTQYF
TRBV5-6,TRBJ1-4,CASSLGSTGEKLFF
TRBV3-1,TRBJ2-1,CASSQDSRGGPHEQFF
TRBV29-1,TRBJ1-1,CSVSMGMNTEAFF
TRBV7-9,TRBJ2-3,CASSFSTDTQYF
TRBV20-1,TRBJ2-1,CSARDRRLARYNEQFF
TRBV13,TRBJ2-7,CASSSPYREQYF
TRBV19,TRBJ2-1,CASQGQAGGHNQQFF
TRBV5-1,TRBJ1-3,CASSLGPRTPSGNTIYF
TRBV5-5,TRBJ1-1,CASRLEVTGGYTEAFF
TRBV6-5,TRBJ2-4,CASSSEGNIQYF
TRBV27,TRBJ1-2,CASSLSRYTYGYTF
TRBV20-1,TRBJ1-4,CSAKQGAGEKLFF
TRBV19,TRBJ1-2,CASTWVGTARHGYTF
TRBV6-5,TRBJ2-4,CASSSGQKNIQYF
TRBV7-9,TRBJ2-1,CASSPPGLGYNEQFF
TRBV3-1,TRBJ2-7,CASSPQGASEQYF
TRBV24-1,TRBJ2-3,CATSENGLAGDTQYF
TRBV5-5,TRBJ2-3,CASSLETGKTDTQYF
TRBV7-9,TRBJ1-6,CASSLQPNSPLHF
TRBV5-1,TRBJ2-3,CASSTNSDTQYF